The next 26 T cell receptor beta chains were all read from a single sample in a study of T cells after yellow fever vaccination (dated by TCRdb to the late 2010s). The treatment or condition label here, explained by the study, means: live attenuated yellow fever vaccine strain. Library preparation was by 5' RACE. TCRdb records Illumina HiSeq 2500 as the sequencer. Through fastp at Q25 and MiXCR, TCRdb rebuilt clones from the public reads, retaining in-frame beta chains. Rows are unified per CDR3 protein, each entry keeping the most common DNA and genes. This sample is represented by about 130,000 distinct CDR3 sequences; approximately 6.6% of them were singletons. The ten top clones hold more than 0.6% of the sample. The sequenced sample was CD4+ T cells sorted from PBMCs, obtained 10 days after the yellow fever booster vaccination. These receptors all come from a man aged 25 to 45 who received the YFV17D yellow fever vaccine.

This clonotype occurred many times. V gene TRBV20-1 combines with J gene TRBJ2-1; 8 bases fit TRBD2. The CDR3 has 15 amino acids. The V segment lost 6 bases and the J segment 3 bases; nucleotides outside the gene matches: 10. CDR1 is DFQATT, CDR2 SNEGSKA, per germline (reference sequence). CDR3 region: CSAPAGDRFYNEQFF. The CDR3 coding sequence is TGCAGTGCCCCAGCGGGGGATCGTTTCTACAATGAGCAGTTCTTC.

This clonotype has just a few counts. The gene calls are TRBV5-6 and TRBJ1-6, with D perhaps TRBD1 (5 bases). Trimming shortened V by 6 bases and J by 9 bases, and 19 bases separated the two germline ends. CDR1 is SGHDT and CDR2 is YYEEEE in the germline V gene. CDR3 length: 15 amino acids. CDR3 coding DNA: TGTGCCAGCACCCTGGGGGGGACTCGACTTTCACCCCTCCACTTT. Its protein is CASTLGGTRLSPLHF.

This clonotype was found many times. V usage is TRBV7-9 and J usage is TRBJ1-1, with TRBD1 as a possible D gene (5 bases). V lost 5 bases and J 9 bases, leaving 16 bases between the germline ends. Germline values: CDR1 SEHNR, CDR2 FQNEAQ (reference sequence). The CDR3 length is 13 residues. The CDR3 spells CASSKGTLKQAFF. CDR3 in DNA: TGTGCCAGCAGCAAAGGGACGTTAAAGCAAGCTTTCTTT.

This clonotype has ten or more counts. The V and J genes are TRBV5-1 and TRBJ2-1; tentatively, D is TRBD2 (6 bases). Germline CDR1 and CDR2: SGHRS and YFSETQ. V was pared by 5 bases and J by 2 bases, with 11 bases between. The CDR3 runs 14 residues. CDR3 in amino acids: CASRSGEAYNEQFF. CDR3 sequence (DNA): TGCGCCAGCAGATCGGGGGAGGCCTACAATGAGCAGTTCTTC.

Concerning this clonotype itself: One base away lies a much larger clone, so this may be a sequencing read error. J is TRBJ2-5 and V is TRBV29-1, with D unclear. Deletions cut 1 base from V and 1 base from J, with 1 base between. CDR1 SQVTM and CDR2 ANQGSEA come from the germline V gene. The CDR3 runs 11 residues. The CDR3 is CSVEVQETQYF. For the CDR3, the DNA is TGCAGCGTTGAAGTCCAAGAGACCCAGTACTTC.

This clonotype was observed at least ten times. J is TRBJ2-5 and V is TRBV20-1, with a possible D match to TRBD2 (6 bases). Trimming took off 5 bases at V and 4 bases at J, with 17 bases between the two ends. Germline loops: CDR1 DFQATT, CDR2 SNEGSKA (reference sequence). The CDR3 loop spans 14 amino acids. The CDR3 coding sequence is TGCAGTGCTCCCCGCGGCGGGGTGGTAGAGACCCAGTACTTC. Translation: CSAPRGGVVETQYF.

This clonotype appeared many times. CDR3 sequence: CASSHPPGEQFF. In DNA form, the CDR3 reads TGTGCCAGCAGCCATCCACCCGGTGAGCAGTTCTTC. The genes are TRBV9 and TRBJ2-1; D not certain. From germline, CDR1 is SGDLS and CDR2 YYNGEE. CDR3 length equals 12 residues. The germline V and J ends were trimmed by 4 bases and 9 bases, with 11 bases remaining between them.

There are many counts of this clonotype. The DNA for the CDR3 is TGTGCCAGCAGCTTACCTTCAGGGGGCGGAGAGACCCAGTACTTC. It translates to CASSLPSGGGETQYF. The gene calls are TRBV7-9 and TRBJ2-5; 8 nucleotides agree with TRBD1. Germline V gives CDR1 SEHNR, CDR2 FQNEAQ (reference sequence). Trimming cost V 2 bases and J 4 bases; bases outside gene matches: 6. The CDR3 spans 15 residues.

This clonotype was seen once. This may come from a read error, since a much larger clone is one base off. The J gene is TRBJ1-5, the V gene TRBV7-8, with D perhaps TRBD1 (6 bases). Germline values: CDR1 SGHVS, CDR2 FQNEAQ. The CDR3 is made up of 16 amino acids. CDR3 region: CASSSGQPYSKQPQHF. The DNA for the CDR3 is TGTGCCAGCAGCTCCGGACAGCCTTATAGCAAGCAGCCCCAGCATTTT. The full variable domain, with the rest looked up from reference TRBV7-8 and TRBJ1-5, is GAGVSQSPRYKVAKRGQDVALRCDPISGHVSLFWYQQALGQGPEFLTYFQNEAQLDKSGLPSDRFFAERPEGSVSTLKIQRTQQEDSAVYLCASSSGQPYSKQPQHFGDGTRLSIL.

This clonotype was recorded once. This may arise from a read error, as a much more abundant clone is one base away. The chain couples TRBV7-9 to TRBJ2-5; D is undetermined. The CDR3 has 11 amino acids. The V gene's germline CDR1 is SEHNR and CDR2 FQNEAQ (reference sequence). Between the trimmed V and J ends, which lost 5 bases and 2 bases, there was a span of 3 bases. The CDR3 sequence: CASSQQETQYF. The CDR3 nucleotides are TGTGCCAGCAGCCAACAAGAGACCCAGTACTTC.

This clonotype was observed at least ten times. The chain employs TRBV28 and TRBJ2-2; D unresolved. CDR1 is MDHEN and CDR2 is SYDVKM in the germline V gene. This CDR3 spans 14 amino acids. V lost 9 bases and J 6 bases, leaving 17 bases between the germline ends. Here the CDR3 DNA reads TGTGCCAGTCAAACCGGAGTCAGGCCCGGGGAGCTGTTTTTT. Translated: CASQTGVRPGELFF.

As to this clonotype: One base away lies a much larger clone, so this may be a sequencing read error. V is TRBV15 and J is TRBJ2-3; the D is unclear. Germline V CDR1 and CDR2: LNHNV, YYDKDF (reference sequence). V lost 3 bases and J 1 base, leaving 11 bases between the germline ends. The length of the CDR3 is 15 residues. CDR3 sequence (DNA): TGTGCCACCAGCAGCGCATGCTTGGGCACAGATACGCAGTATTTT. Its translation is CATSSACLGTDTQYF.

Concerning this clonotype: This may arise from a read error, as a much more abundant clone is one base away. The chain recombines TRBV7-2 with TRBJ2-3; D is unclear. V lost 7 bases and J 6 bases, leaving 11 bases between the germline ends. The germline CDR1 and CDR2 sequences are SGHTA and FQGNSA. The CDR3 is made up of 12 amino acids. The CDR3 sequence: CASTTQLDTQYF. CDR3 sequence (DNA): TGTGCCAGCACCACCCAGTTGGATACGCAGTATTTT.

About this clonotype itself: With a much larger clone just one base away, this may be a read error. The V and J genes are TRBV6-1 and TRBJ2-1, with D possibly being TRBD1 or TRBD2 (5 bases each). The CDR3 runs to 15 residues. Germline-derived CDR1 and CDR2 are MNHNS and SASEGT. The CDR3: CPTYRDLGAYNEQFF. The CDR3 DNA follows: TGTCCCACCTATCGGGACCTGGGGGCCTACAATGAGCAGTTCTTC.

This clonotype appeared many times. This chain connects TRBV20-1 to TRBJ2-7, with TRBD2 identical over 11 bases. The CDR3 is 15 residues long. The ends lost 0 bases at V and 3 bases at J; junction bases unmatched: 4. Germline V gene data show CDR1 as DFQATT and CDR2 as SNEGSKA (reference sequence). The CDR3 bases are TGCAGTGCTAGAGATGCGGGGACTAGCGGCTACGAGCAGTACTTC. It yields the protein CSARDAGTSGYEQYF.

This clonotype was counted at least ten times. The chain employs TRBV4-3 and TRBJ2-7; D call uncertain. The CDR3 has 15 amino acids. V lost 0 bases to trimming and J lost 7 bases, with 16 bases between them. Looked up from germline, CDR1 is LGHNA and CDR2 is YSLEER. This CDR3 is CASSQDYGVLGEQYF. In DNA, the CDR3 is TGCGCCAGCAGCCAAGATTATGGCGTCCTAGGGGAGCAGTACTTC.

The sample holds many counts of this clonotype. The chain is built from TRBV28 and TRBJ2-1; 11 bases align to TRBD2. This CDR3 comprises 14 residues. Looked up from germline, CDR1 is MDHEN and CDR2 is SYDVKM. V was pared by 4 bases and J by 14 bases, with 10 bases of the junction left unmatched. The CDR3 nucleotides read TGTGCCAGCAGTTCGCCCTTAGCGGGAGGGTGGAAGTTCTTC. Translated, it gives CASSSPLAGGWKFF.

This clonotype has a handful of counts. The chain is built from TRBV4-2 and TRBJ2-3; 13 bases map to TRBD2. The CDR3 runs to 17 residues. Germline CDR1 LGHNA, CDR2 YNFKEQ. The junction had 7 bases not matched to a gene; V was cut back by 4 bases and J by 3 bases. The CDR3 reads CASSRQGTSGTTDTQYF. Written as DNA, the CDR3 is TGTGCCAGCAGCCGGCAGGGGACTAGCGGGACGACAGATACGCAGTATTTT.

This clonotype was counted many times. The rearrangement uses TRBV20-1 and TRBJ2-3; tentatively, D is TRBD2 (6 bases). Germline CDR1 reads DFQATT; CDR2 reads SNEGSKA (reference sequence). This CDR3 is built from 15 residues. With 4 bases removed from V and 2 bases from J, the gap between germline ends came to 16 bases. The CDR3 here is CSANRLVQATDTQYF. DNA of the CDR3: TGCAGTGCTAACAGACTAGTTCAAGCCACAGATACGCAGTATTTT.

V gene TRBV7-8 combines with J gene TRBJ2-3; 7 nucleotides align to TRBD2. This CDR3 contains 18 residues. Germline CDR1 and CDR2: SGHVS and FQNEAQ. J lost 1 base, V lost 2 bases, and 12 bases had no gene match. The CDR3 sequence: CASSLRALWAGGTDTQYF. The DNA of the CDR3 is TGTGCCAGCAGCTTACGGGCTTTATGGGCGGGAGGCACAGATACGCAGTATTTT.

This clonotype was counted many times. The V gene is TRBV7-2, the J gene TRBJ2-2; 7 bases align to TRBD1. Germline CDR1 and CDR2: SGHTA and FQGNSA. Unmatched junction bases numbered 2, after V lost 5 bases and J lost 5 bases. The CDR3 has 13 amino acids. CDR3 amino acids: CASSRDRTGELFF. CDR3 nucleotides: TGTGCCAGCAGCCGGGACAGAACCGGGGAGCTGTTTTTT.

This clonotype was seen ten or more times. The rearrangement joins TRBV10-3 to TRBJ2-3; D is uncertain. CDR3 length: 12 residues. Germline CDR1 ENHRY, CDR2 SYGVKD. Trimming removed 0 bases at V and 3 bases at J, with 1 base between. In nucleotides, the CDR3 is TGTGCCATCAGTGAGTCGACAGATACGCAGTATTTT. It translates to CAISESTDTQYF.

This clonotype was seen many times. The chain couples TRBV7-2 to TRBJ2-3; tentatively, D is TRBD1 (6 bases). The germline V gene has CDR1 SGHTA and CDR2 FQGNSA. The CDR3 runs 14 residues. V gave up 6 bases and J gave up 3 bases, with 13 bases separating them. The CDR3 region has the DNA TGTGCCAGCAGATCCTACAGGGTTACAGATACGCAGTATTTT. Translated, it gives CASRSYRVTDTQYF. The variable domain in full, completed from reference TRBV7-2 and TRBJ2-3, reads GAGVSQSPSNKVTEKGKDVELRCDPISGHTALYWYRQSLGQGLEFLIYFQGNSAPDKSGLPSDRFSAERTGGSVSTLTIQRTQQEDSAVYLCASRSYRVTDTQYFGPGTRLTVL.

In this sample, this clonotype turned up once. The chain employs TRBV5-1 and TRBJ2-1, with TRBD2 identical over 7 bases. CDR3 length equals 14 residues. Germline loops: CDR1 SGHRS, CDR2 YFSETQ. V dropped 1 base and J dropped 5; count of bases not matched to a gene: 3. The CDR3 nucleotides read TGCGCCAGCAGCTTGCAGGGACTACACAATGAGCAGTTCTTC. Residues: CASSLQGLHNEQFF.

Many counts were recorded for this clonotype. This chain connects TRBV6-6 to TRBJ2-5; 8 nucleotides match TRBD1. Germline V gene data show CDR1 as MNHNY and CDR2 as SVGAGI (reference sequence). This CDR3 has 13 residues. With V trimmed by 9 bases and J by 5 bases, 8 bases remained unmatched. CDR3 loop: CASSTGGWETQYF. DNA for the CDR3: TGTGCCAGTTCAACAGGGGGTTGGGAGACCCAGTACTTC.

This clonotype was picked up many times. V is TRBV4-3 and J is TRBJ2-4; 7 positions match TRBD1. Trimming cost V 3 bases and J 3 bases; bases outside gene matches: 5. Germline CDR1 and CDR2: LGHNA and YSLEER. There are 15 residues in the CDR3. The CDR3 sequence: CASSQVDRDKNIQYF. The DNA of the CDR3 is TGCGCCAGCAGCCAGGTCGACAGGGACAAAAACATTCAGTACTTC.